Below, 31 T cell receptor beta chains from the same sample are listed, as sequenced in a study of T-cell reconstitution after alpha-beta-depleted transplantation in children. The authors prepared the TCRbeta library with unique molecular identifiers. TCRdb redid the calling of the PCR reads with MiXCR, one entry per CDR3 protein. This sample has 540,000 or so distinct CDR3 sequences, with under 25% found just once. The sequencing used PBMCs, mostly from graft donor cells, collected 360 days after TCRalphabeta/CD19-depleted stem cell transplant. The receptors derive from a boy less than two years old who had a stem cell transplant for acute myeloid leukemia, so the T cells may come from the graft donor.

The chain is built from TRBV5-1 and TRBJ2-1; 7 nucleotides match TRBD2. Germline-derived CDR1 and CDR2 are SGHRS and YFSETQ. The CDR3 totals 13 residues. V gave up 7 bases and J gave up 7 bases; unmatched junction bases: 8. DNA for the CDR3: TGCGCCAGCGCGGGGAGGGAGAGGAATGAGCAGTTCTTC. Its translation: CASAGRERNEQFF. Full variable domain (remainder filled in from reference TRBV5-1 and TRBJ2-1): KAGVTQTPRYLIKTRGQQVTLSCSPISGHRSVSWYQQTPGQGLQFLFEYFSETQRNKGNFPGRFSGRQFSNSRSEMNVSTLELGDSALYLCASAGRERNEQFFGPGTRLTVL.

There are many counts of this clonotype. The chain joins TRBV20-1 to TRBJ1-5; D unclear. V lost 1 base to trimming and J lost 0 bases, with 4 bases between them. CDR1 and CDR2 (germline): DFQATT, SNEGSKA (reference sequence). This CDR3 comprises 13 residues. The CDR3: CSARGYSNQPQHF. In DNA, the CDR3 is TGCAGTGCTAGAGGCTATAGCAATCAGCCCCAGCATTTT.

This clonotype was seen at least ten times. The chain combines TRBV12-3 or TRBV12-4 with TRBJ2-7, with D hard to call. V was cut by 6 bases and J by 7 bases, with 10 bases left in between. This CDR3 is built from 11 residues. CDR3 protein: CASRASGEQYF. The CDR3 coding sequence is TGTGCCAGCAGGGCGTCTGGGGAGCAGTACTTC.

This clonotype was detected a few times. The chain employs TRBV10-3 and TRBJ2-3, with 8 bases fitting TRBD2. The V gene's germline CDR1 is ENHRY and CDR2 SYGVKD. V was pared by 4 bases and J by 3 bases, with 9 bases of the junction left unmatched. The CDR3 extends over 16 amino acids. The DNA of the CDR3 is TGTGCCATCAGTGCTCCACCCGGGACTAGTACAGATACGCAGTATTTT. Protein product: CAISAPPGTSTDTQYF.

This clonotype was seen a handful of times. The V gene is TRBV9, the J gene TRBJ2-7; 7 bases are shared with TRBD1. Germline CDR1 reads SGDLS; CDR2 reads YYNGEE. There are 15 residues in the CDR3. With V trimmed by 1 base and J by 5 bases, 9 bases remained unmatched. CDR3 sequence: CASSVSGTERDEQYF. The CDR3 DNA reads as TGTGCCAGCAGCGTATCCGGGACAGAGAGGGACGAGCAGTACTTC.

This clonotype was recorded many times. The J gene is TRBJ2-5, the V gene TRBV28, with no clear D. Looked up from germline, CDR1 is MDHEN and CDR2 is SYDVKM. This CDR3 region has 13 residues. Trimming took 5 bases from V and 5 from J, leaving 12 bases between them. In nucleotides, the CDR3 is TGTGCCAGCAGTCTTTATAGGGTTGAGACCCAGTACTTC. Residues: CASSLYRVETQYF. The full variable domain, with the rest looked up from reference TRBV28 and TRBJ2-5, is DVKVTQSSRYLVKRTGEKVFLECVQDMDHENMFWYRQDPGLGLRLIYFSYDVKMKEKGDIPEGYSVSREKKERFSLILESASTNQTSMYLCASSLYRVETQYFGPGTRLLVL.

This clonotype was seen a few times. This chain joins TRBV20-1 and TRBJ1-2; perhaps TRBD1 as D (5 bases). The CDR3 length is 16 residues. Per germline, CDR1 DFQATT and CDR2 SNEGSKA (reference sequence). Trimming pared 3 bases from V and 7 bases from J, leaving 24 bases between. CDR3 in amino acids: CSARGIEGRGKFGYTF. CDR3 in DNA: TGCAGTGCTAGGGGAATTGAGGGGCGCGGGAAATTTGGCTACACCTTC.

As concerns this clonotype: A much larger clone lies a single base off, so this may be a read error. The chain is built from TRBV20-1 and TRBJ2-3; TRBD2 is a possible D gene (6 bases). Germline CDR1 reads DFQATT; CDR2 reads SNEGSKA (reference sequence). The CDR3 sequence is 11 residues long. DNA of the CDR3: TGCTGGTGGGGGGTAGAAGATACGCAGTATTTT. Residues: CWWGVEDTQYF.

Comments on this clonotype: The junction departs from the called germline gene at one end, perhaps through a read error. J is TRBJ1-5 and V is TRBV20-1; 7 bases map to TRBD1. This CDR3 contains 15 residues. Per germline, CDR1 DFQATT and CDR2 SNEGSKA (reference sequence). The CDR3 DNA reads TGCAGTGCTAAGCGGGACAGTTATAGCAATCAGCACCAGCATTTT. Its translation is CSAKRDSYSNQHQHF.

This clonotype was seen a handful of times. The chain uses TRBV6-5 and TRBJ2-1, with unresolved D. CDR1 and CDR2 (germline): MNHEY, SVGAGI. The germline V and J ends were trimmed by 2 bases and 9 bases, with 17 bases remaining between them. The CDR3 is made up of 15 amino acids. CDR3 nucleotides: TGTGCCAGCAGTTACGTCGGACCACTTTCGGGTGAGCAGTTCTTC. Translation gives CASSYVGPLSGEQFF.

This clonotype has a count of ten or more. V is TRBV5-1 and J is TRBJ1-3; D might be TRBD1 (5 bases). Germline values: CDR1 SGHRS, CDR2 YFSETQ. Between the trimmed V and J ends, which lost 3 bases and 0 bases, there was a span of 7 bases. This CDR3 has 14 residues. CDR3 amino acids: CASSWDGSGNTIYF. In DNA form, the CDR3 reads TGCGCCAGCAGCTGGGACGGCTCTGGAAACACCATATATTTT.

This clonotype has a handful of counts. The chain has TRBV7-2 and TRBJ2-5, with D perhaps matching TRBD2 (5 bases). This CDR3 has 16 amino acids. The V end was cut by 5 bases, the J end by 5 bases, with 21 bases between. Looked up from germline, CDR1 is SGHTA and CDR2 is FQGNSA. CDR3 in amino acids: CASSREGANPGETQYF. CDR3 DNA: TGTGCCAGCAGCAGAGAGGGCGCGAACCCGGGGGAGACCCAGTACTTC.

DNA for the CDR3: TGCAGTGCTGCCGGGACTAGGCCCGAGCAGTACTTC. It codes for CSAAGTRPEQYF. The chain uses TRBV20-1 and TRBJ2-7; 8 bases line up with TRBD2. From germline, CDR1 is DFQATT and CDR2 SNEGSKA (reference sequence). CDR3 length: 12 residues. The ends lost 5 bases at V and 6 bases at J; junction bases unmatched: 6.

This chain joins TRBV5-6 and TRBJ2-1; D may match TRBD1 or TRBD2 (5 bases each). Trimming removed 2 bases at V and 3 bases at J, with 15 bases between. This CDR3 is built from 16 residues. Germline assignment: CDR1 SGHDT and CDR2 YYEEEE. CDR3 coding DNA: TGTGCCAGCAGCTTAAGCCGGGGCCGATACTACAATGAGCAGTTCTTC. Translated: CASSLSRGRYYNEQFF.

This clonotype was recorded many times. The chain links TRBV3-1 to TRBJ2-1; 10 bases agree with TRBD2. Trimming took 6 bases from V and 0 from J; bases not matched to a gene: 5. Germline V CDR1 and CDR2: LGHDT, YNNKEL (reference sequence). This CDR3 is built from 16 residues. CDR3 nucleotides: TGTGCCAGCAGTAAACTAGCGGGGAGCTCCTACAATGAGCAGTTCTTC. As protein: CASSKLAGSSYNEQFF.

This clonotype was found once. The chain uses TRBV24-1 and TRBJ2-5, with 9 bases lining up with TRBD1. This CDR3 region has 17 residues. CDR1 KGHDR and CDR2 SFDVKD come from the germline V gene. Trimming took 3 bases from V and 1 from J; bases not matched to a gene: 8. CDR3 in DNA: TGTGCCACCAGTGATCCACAGGGGGCCAAATCCCAAGAGACCCAGTACTTC. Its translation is CATSDPQGAKSQETQYF.

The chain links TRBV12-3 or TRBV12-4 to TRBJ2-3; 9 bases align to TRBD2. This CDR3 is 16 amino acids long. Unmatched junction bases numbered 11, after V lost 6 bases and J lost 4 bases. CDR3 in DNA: TGTGCCAGCAGCCTTTTGGGACTAGCATTACCAGATACGCAGTATTTT. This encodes CASSLLGLALPDTQYF.

The CDR3: CASSLREPTGAGAEAFF. CDR3 nucleotide sequence: TGTGCCAGCAGCTTAAGGGAACCGACAGGGGCAGGGGCTGAAGCTTTCTTT. V and J are TRBV11-1 and TRBJ1-1; TRBD1 matches 8 bases. Germline-derived CDR1 and CDR2 are SGHAT and FQDESV (reference sequence). There are 17 residues in the CDR3. J was trimmed by 6 bases and V by 2 bases; bases with no gene match: 14.

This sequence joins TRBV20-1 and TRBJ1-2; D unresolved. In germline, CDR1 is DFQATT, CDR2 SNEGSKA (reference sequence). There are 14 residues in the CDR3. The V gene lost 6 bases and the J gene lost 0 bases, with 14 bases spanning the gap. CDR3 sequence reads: CSATRHGSNYGYTF. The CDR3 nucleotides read TGCAGTGCCACCCGTCATGGGTCTAACTATGGCTACACCTTC.

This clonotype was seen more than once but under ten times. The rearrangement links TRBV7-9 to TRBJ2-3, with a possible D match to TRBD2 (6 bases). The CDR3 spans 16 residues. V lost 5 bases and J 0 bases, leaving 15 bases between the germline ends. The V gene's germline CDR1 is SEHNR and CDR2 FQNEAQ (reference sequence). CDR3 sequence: CASSGPGAGSTDTQYF. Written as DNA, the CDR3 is TGTGCCAGCAGCGGTCCCGGGGCGGGGAGCACAGATACGCAGTATTTT.

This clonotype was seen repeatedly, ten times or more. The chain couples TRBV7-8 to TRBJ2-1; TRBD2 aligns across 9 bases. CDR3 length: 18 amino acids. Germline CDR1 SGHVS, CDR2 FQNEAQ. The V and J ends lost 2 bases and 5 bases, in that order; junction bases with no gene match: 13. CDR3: CASSLRVFVRGGDNEQFF. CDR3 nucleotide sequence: TGTGCCAGCAGCTTAAGGGTTTTTGTGCGGGGGGGCGACAATGAGCAGTTCTTC.

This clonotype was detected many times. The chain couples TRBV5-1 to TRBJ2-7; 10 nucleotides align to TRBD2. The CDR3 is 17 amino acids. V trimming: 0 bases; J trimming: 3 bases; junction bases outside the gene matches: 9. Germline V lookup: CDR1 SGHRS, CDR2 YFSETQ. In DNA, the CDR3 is TGCGCCAGCAGCTTGGAACAAACTAGCGGGGCTATCTACGAGCAGTACTTC. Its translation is CASSLEQTSGAIYEQYF.

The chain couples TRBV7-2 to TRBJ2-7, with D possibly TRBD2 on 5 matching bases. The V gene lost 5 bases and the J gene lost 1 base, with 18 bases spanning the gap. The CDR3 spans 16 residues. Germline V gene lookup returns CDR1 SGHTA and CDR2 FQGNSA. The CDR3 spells CASSLGLWAESYEQYF. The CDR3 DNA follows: TGTGCCAGCAGCCTCGGACTGTGGGCGGAATCCTACGAGCAGTACTTC. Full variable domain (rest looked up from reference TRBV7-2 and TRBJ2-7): GAGVSQSPSNKVTEKGKDVELRCDPISGHTALYWYRQSLGQGLEFLIYFQGNSAPDKSGLPSDRFSAERTGGSVSTLTIQRTQQEDSAVYLCASSLGLWAESYEQYFGPGTRLTVT.

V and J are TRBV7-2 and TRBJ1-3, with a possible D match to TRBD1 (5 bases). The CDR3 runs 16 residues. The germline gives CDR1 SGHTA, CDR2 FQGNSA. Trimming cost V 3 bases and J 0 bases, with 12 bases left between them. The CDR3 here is CASSFGERGSGNTIYF. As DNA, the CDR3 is TGTGCCAGCAGCTTCGGGGAAAGGGGCTCTGGAAACACCATATATTTT.

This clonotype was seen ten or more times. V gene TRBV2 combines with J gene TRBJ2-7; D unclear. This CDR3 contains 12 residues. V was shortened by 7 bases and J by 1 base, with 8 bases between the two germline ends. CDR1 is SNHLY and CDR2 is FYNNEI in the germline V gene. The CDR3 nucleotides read TGTGCCAGCAATGACGGATCCTACGAGCAGTACTTC. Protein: CASNDGSYEQYF.

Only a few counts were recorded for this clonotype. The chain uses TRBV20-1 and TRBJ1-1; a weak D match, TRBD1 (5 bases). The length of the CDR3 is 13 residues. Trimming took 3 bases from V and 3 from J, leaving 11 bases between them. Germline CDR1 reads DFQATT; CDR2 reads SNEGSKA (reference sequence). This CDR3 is CSARRTWDTEAFF. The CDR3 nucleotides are TGCAGTGCTAGGAGGACATGGGACACTGAAGCTTTCTTT.

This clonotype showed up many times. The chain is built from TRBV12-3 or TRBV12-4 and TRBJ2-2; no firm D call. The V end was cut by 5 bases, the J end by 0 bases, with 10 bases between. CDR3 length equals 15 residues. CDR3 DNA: TGTGCCAGCAGTCCAACCCCCGCGAACACCGGGGAGCTGTTTTTT. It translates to CASSPTPANTGELFF.

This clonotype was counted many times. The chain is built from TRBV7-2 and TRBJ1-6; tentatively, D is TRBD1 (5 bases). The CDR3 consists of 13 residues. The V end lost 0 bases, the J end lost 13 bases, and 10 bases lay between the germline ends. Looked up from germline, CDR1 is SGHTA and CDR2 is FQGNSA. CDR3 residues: CASSLAGQAPLHF. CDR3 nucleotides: TGTGCCAGCAGCTTAGCGGGGCAGGCCCCCCTCCACTTT.

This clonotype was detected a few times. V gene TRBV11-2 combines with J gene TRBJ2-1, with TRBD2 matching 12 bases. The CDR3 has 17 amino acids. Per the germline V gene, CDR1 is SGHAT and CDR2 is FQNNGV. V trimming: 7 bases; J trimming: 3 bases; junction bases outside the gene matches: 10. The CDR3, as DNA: TGTGCCAGCACCCAGACTAGCGGGGGAGACCTCTACAATGAGCAGTTCTTC. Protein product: CASTQTSGGDLYNEQFF.

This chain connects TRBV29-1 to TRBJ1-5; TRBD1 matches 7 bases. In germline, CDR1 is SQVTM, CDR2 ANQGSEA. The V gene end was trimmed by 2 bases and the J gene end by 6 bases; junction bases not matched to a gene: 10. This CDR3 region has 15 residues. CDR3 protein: CSVERAGTVGQPQHF. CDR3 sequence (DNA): TGCAGCGTTGAAAGGGCCGGGACAGTTGGTCAGCCCCAGCATTTT.

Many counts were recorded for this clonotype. The DNA of the CDR3 is TGTGCCAGCAGTTTAACGGGACAGGGTTTCTACGAGCAGTACGTC. Encoded protein: CASSLTGQGFYEQYV. This chain connects TRBV27 to TRBJ2-7, with 9 bases lining up with TRBD1. The CDR3 consists of 15 residues. The germline V gene encodes CDR1 MNHEY and CDR2 SMNVEV (reference sequence). Trimming cost V 2 bases and J 3 bases; bases outside gene matches: 5.